Below, 28 T cell receptor beta chains from the same sample are listed, as sequenced in a study of T cells in Graves' hyperthyroidism and ophthalmopathy. The source material, RNA transcripts, was used to amplify TCR beta CDR3 regions. RT-PCR in the first round (using the HTBI primer set) targeted the TCR CDR3. TCRdb analysed the multiplex PCR reads with MiXCR anew, one entry per CDR3 protein. The sample carries approximately 380,000 distinct CDR3 sequences, over 15% recorded once. Source material: blood. These receptors all stem from a woman younger than 35 with Graves' hyperthyroidism.

This clonotype occurred many times. CDR3 region: CASSRSGTSGTYEQYF. The CDR3 bases are TGTGCCAGCAGCCGTTCCGGGACTAGCGGAACCTACGAGCAGTACTTC. The chain links TRBV13 to TRBJ2-7; the match to TRBD2 covers 11 bases. In germline, CDR1 is PRHDT, CDR2 FYEKMQ (reference sequence). The junction had 8 bases not matched to a gene; V was cut back by 5 bases and J by 2 bases. The CDR3 runs 16 residues. The whole variable domain, remainder taken from reference TRBV13 and TRBJ2-7, is AAGVIQSPRHLIKEKRETATLKCYPIPRHDTVYWYQQGPGQDPQFLISFYEKMQSDKGSIPDRFSAQQFSDYHSELNMSSLELGDSALYFCASSRSGTSGTYEQYFGPGTRLTVT.

The rearrangement links TRBV6-1 to TRBJ1-5; no reliable D call. The V gene's germline CDR1 is MNHNS and CDR2 SASEGT. The V and J ends lost 3 bases and 2 bases respectively, with 8 bases between them. CDR3 length: 14 residues. The CDR3 loop reads CASSDFGGNQPQHF. For the CDR3, the DNA is TGTGCCAGCAGTGATTTCGGTGGCAATCAGCCCCAGCATTTT.

Many counts were recorded for this clonotype. The chain's CDR3 is CASSQSYTEAFF. The DNA for the CDR3 is TGTGCCAGCAGCCAATCGTACACTGAAGCTTTCTTT. The V call is TRBV7-9, the J call TRBJ1-1; D is ambiguous. There are 12 residues in the CDR3. Germline assignment: CDR1 SEHNR and CDR2 FQNEAQ (reference sequence). Trimming removed 5 bases at V and 3 bases at J, with 7 bases between.

In its sample, this clonotype was seen many times. This rearrangement joins TRBV27 to TRBJ1-5; maybe TRBD1 (5 bases). Trimming cost V 4 bases and J 2 bases, with 18 bases left between them. This CDR3 has 17 residues. Germline V gene data show CDR1 as MNHEY and CDR2 as SMNVEV (reference sequence). The CDR3 region is CASSSGPRDGGNQPQHF. In DNA form, the CDR3 reads TGTGCCAGCAGTTCCGGACCCCGGGACGGGGGCAATCAGCCCCAGCATTTT.

This clonotype was found many times. The rearrangement joins TRBV6-1 to TRBJ1-2; no reliable D call. With 5 bases removed from V and 0 bases from J, the gap between germline ends came to 4 bases. The CDR3 is 12 residues long. Germline-derived CDR1 and CDR2 are MNHNS and SASEGT. The CDR3 coding sequence is TGTGCCAGCAGTACGGCTAACTATGGCTACACCTTC. It is translated as CASSTANYGYTF.

This clonotype showed up many times. The chain links TRBV5-6 to TRBJ1-5, with a weak D call TRBD1 (5 bases). The V gene's germline CDR1 is SGHDT and CDR2 YYEEEE. Trimming took 3 bases from V and 5 from J, leaving 18 bases between them. This CDR3 has 16 residues. The CDR3 is CASSSSNGGLDQPQHF. In DNA, the CDR3 is TGTGCCAGCAGCTCGAGCAACGGGGGTCTTGATCAGCCCCAGCATTTT.

The chain joins TRBV28 to TRBJ1-5, with 8 nucleotides matching TRBD1. The CDR3 runs 16 residues. The V gene end was trimmed by 3 bases and the J gene end by 0 bases; junction bases not matched to a gene: 4. Per germline, CDR1 MDHEN and CDR2 SYDVKM. The CDR3 reads CASSLGTGSSNQPQHF. Written as DNA, the CDR3 is TGTGCCAGCAGTTTGGGGACAGGATCTAGCAATCAGCCCCAGCATTTT.

This clonotype was seen at least ten times. The chain uses TRBV20-1 and TRBJ2-5, with D perhaps matching TRBD2 (6 bases). The germline gives CDR1 DFQATT, CDR2 SNEGSKA (reference sequence). The CDR3 contains 16 residues. Trimming removed 0 bases at V and 5 bases at J, with 19 bases between. Here the CDR3 reads CSARDYGGAVRETQYF. For the CDR3, the DNA is TGCAGTGCTAGAGATTACGGGGGAGCCGTTAGGGAGACCCAGTACTTC.

Concerning this clonotype: One junction end does not reproduce the germline sequence, and a read error may be involved. The CDR3 protein is CAITKDRGQNEQCF. The CDR3 DNA reads TGTGCCATCACTAAGGACAGGGGGCAAAATGAGCAGTGCTTC. This chain uses TRBV10-3 with TRBJ2-7, with 11 bases fitting TRBD1. CDR1 is ENHRY and CDR2 is SYGVKD in the germline V gene. This CDR3 region has 14 residues.

The table lists this clonotype with many counts. The chain recombines TRBV4-1 with TRBJ2-5; 11 bases agree with TRBD2. The V and J ends lost 0 bases and 5 bases, in that order; junction bases with no gene match: 2. This CDR3 is built from 15 residues. The V gene's germline CDR1 is MGHRA and CDR2 YSYEKL. The CDR3 loop reads CASSQELAGAETQYF. CDR3 in DNA: TGCGCCAGCAGCCAAGAACTAGCGGGGGCGGAGACCCAGTACTTC.

This clonotype was counted ten times or more. This chain connects TRBV6-1 to TRBJ2-7; a possible D gene is TRBD2 (5 bases). Deletions cut 5 bases from V and 7 bases from J, with 15 bases between. Germline CDR1 MNHNS, CDR2 SASEGT. This CDR3 has 13 residues. CDR3 sequence (DNA): TGTGCCAGCAGTCCGACGGCTGCGGGTGAGCAGTACTTC. It specifies CASSPTAAGEQYF.

This clonotype has at least ten counts. The rearrangement joins TRBV11-2 to TRBJ2-7; 8 bases line up with TRBD2. This CDR3 region has 14 residues. Trimming cost V 5 bases and J 0 bases; bases outside gene matches: 3. CDR1 is SGHAT and CDR2 is FQNNGV in the germline V gene. The CDR3 nucleotides are TGTGCCAGCAGCGTAGCGGGGCGCTCCTACGAGCAGTACTTC. This translates into CASSVAGRSYEQYF.

This chain connects TRBV4-2 to TRBJ2-5; D may be TRBD1 or TRBD2 (6 bases each). The germline V gene encodes CDR1 LGHNA and CDR2 YNFKEQ. The CDR3 runs to 16 residues. Trimming left V 0 bases short and J 5 bases short, with 16 bases between. This CDR3 is CASSQEGGPKGETQYF. The CDR3 nucleotides read TGTGCCAGCAGCCAAGAGGGGGGCCCTAAGGGGGAGACCCAGTACTTC.

This clonotype was observed at least ten times. J is TRBJ2-7 and V is TRBV6-4; D uncertain. Germline-derived CDR1 and CDR2 are MRHNA and SNTAGT. This CDR3 comprises 13 residues. Deletions cut 3 bases from V and 7 bases from J, with 13 bases between. The CDR3 loop reads CASSDGPLGEQYF. The CDR3 DNA sequence: TGTGCCAGCAGTGATGGTCCCTTGGGAGAGCAGTACTTC.

The chain joins TRBV9 to TRBJ2-5; tentative D call: TRBD2 (7 bases). Trimming pared 0 bases from V and 5 bases from J, leaving 17 bases between. Germline-derived CDR1 and CDR2 are SGDLS and YYNGEE. The CDR3 loop spans 16 amino acids. The CDR3 nucleotides read TGTGCCAGCAGCGTAGGGTGGGGGGGCCTTTGGGAGACCCAGTACTTC. Translation gives CASSVGWGGLWETQYF.

This clonotype came up many times. V gene TRBV6-1 combines with J gene TRBJ1-2, with unresolved D. Trimming took off 6 bases at V and 0 bases at J, with 14 bases between the two ends. The CDR3 runs 15 residues. CDR1 and CDR2 (germline): MNHNS, SASEGT. In nucleotides, the CDR3 is TGTGCCAGCAGAACCGCGGGAGGAGCTAACTATGGCTACACCTTC. This codes for CASRTAGGANYGYTF.

In this sample, this clonotype turned up many times. The V gene is TRBV28, the J gene TRBJ2-5; the D is unclear. Per germline, CDR1 MDHEN and CDR2 SYDVKM. The V end was cut by 3 bases, the J end by 4 bases, with 12 bases between. The CDR3 has 14 residues. CDR3 bases: TGTGCCAGCAGTTTCTACGGCCCGACAGAGACCCAGTACTTC. Protein: CASSFYGPTETQYF.

Ten or more counts support this clonotype. The V call is TRBV14, the J call TRBJ1-2; D perhaps matches TRBD1 (5 bases). The V gene lost 4 bases and the J gene lost 3 bases, with 9 bases spanning the gap. CDR1 is SGHDN, CDR2 FVKESK, per germline. The CDR3 is 13 residues long. The DNA of the CDR3 is TGTGCCAGCAGCCCGACCAGGGACTATGGCTACACCTTC. It is translated as CASSPTRDYGYTF.

A few counts support this clonotype. The rearrangement uses TRBV7-2 and TRBJ2-7; D is unclear. This CDR3 contains 13 residues. CDR1 is SGHTA and CDR2 is FQGNSA in the germline V gene. V was clipped by 0 bases and J by 9 bases, with 12 bases between them. Here the CDR3 DNA reads TGTGCCAGCAGCTTAGCCCCATTGGAGAGGCAGTACTTC. Protein product: CASSLAPLERQYF.

The table lists this clonotype with many counts. The chain couples TRBV11-2 to TRBJ2-2; 8 nucleotides agree with TRBD1. The CDR3 covers 16 residues. The germline V gene encodes CDR1 SGHAT and CDR2 FQNNGV. V lost 4 bases and J lost 4; bases outside the gene matches: 8. Here the CDR3 reads CASSSRGREGTGELFF. Here the CDR3 DNA reads TGTGCCAGCAGCTCCAGGGGGCGCGAGGGCACCGGGGAGCTGTTTTTT.

At least ten counts were recorded for this clonotype. V and J are TRBV4-2 and TRBJ1-2; D is undetermined. V lost 1 base and J 3 bases, leaving 18 bases between the germline ends. This CDR3 is built from 17 residues. In germline, CDR1 is LGHNA, CDR2 YNFKEQ. CDR3 sequence: CASSQVALLWTDYGYTF. Written as DNA, the CDR3 is TGTGCCAGCAGCCAAGTCGCACTATTATGGACGGACTATGGCTACACCTTC.

The chain employs TRBV6-2 or TRBV6-3 and TRBJ1-5, with D uncertain. The CDR3 has 13 amino acids. V shed 0 bases and J shed 7 bases, with 7 bases lying between them. Germline V gives CDR1 MNHEY, CDR2 SVGEGT. The chain's CDR3 is CASSYSAYQPQHF. CDR3 sequence (DNA): TGTGCCAGCAGTTACTCGGCATACCAGCCCCAGCATTTT.

This clonotype occurred many times. The chain employs TRBV19 and TRBJ1-5; possibly TRBD1 for D (6 bases). The CDR3 runs 15 residues. Germline V lookup: CDR1 LNHDA, CDR2 SQIVND (reference sequence). The V end was cut by 3 bases, the J end by 3 bases, with 12 bases between. CDR3 coding DNA: TGTGCCAGTAGTATCATACAGGGCTACAATCAGCCCCAGCATTTT. Amino acids: CASSIIQGYNQPQHF.

The V call is TRBV20-1, the J call TRBJ1-1; D is uncertain. Trimming removed 4 bases from V and 4 bases from J, with 7 bases in between. Germline assignment: CDR1 DFQATT and CDR2 SNEGSKA (reference sequence). The CDR3 runs to 11 residues. The CDR3 sequence is CSATVGTEAFF. CDR3 DNA sequence: TGCAGTGCTACCGTTGGCACTGAAGCTTTCTTT.

Many counts were recorded for this clonotype. The chain employs TRBV7-3 and TRBJ1-1; a possible D gene is TRBD1 (5 bases). Germline V gene data show CDR1 as SGHTA and CDR2 as FQGTGA. The germline V and J ends were trimmed by 0 bases and 6 bases, with 8 bases remaining between them. The CDR3 is 13 amino acids. The DNA of the CDR3 is TGTGCCAGCAGCTTAACGGGGGGGTCTGAAGCTTTCTTT. Its protein product is CASSLTGGSEAFF.

In its sample, this clonotype was seen many times. Here the CDR3 DNA reads TGTGCCAGCAGTGACCCCCGGGACACCTCCTACGAGCAGTACTTC. Its protein is CASSDPRDTSYEQYF. The gene calls are TRBV25-1 and TRBJ2-7; D may be TRBD1 (6 bases). The length of the CDR3 is 15 residues. Germline CDR1 is MGHDK and CDR2 is SYGVNS. The V end was cut by 3 bases, the J end by 0 bases, with 12 bases between.

This clonotype was detected many times. The gene calls are TRBV20-1 and TRBJ2-5; D call uncertain. CDR1 is DFQATT, CDR2 SNEGSKA, per germline (reference sequence). The CDR3 is 12 residues long. For the CDR3, the DNA is TGCAGCTCGGGTGGGGTCGGGGAGACCCAGTACTTC. Translation gives CSSGGVGETQYF.

In its sample, this clonotype was seen many times. The chain links TRBV6-1 to TRBJ1-1; no definite D call. The CDR3 has 13 residues. Germline lookup yields CDR1 MNHNS and CDR2 SASEGT. V was pared by 4 bases and J by 4 bases, with 10 bases between. The CDR3: CASSAVIGTEAFF. The CDR3 DNA reads as TGTGCCAGCAGTGCCGTCATCGGCACTGAAGCTTTCTTT.